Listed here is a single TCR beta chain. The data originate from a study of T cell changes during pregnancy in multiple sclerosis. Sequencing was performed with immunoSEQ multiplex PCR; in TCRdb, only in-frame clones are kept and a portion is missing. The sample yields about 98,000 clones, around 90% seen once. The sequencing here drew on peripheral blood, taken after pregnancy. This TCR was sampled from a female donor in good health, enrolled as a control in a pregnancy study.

The CDR3 nucleotides read TGTGCCTTTAGGAAAGCGGGAGAGACAAGGGAGCAGTTCTTC. Translation gives CAFRKAGETREQFF. The chain couples TRBV19 to TRBJ2-1; 8 bases align to TRBD2. With V trimmed by 11 bases and J by 10 bases, 16 bases remained unmatched. This CDR3 contains 14 residues. Looked up from germline, CDR1 is LNHDA and CDR2 is SQIVND (reference sequence). Complete variable domain (other parts from reference TRBV19 and TRBJ2-1): DGGITQSPKYLFRKEGQNVTLSCEQNLNHDAMYWYRQDPGQGLRLIYYSQIVNDFQKGDIAEGYSVSREKKESFPLTVTSAQKNPTAFYLCAFRKAGETREQFFGPGTRLTVL.